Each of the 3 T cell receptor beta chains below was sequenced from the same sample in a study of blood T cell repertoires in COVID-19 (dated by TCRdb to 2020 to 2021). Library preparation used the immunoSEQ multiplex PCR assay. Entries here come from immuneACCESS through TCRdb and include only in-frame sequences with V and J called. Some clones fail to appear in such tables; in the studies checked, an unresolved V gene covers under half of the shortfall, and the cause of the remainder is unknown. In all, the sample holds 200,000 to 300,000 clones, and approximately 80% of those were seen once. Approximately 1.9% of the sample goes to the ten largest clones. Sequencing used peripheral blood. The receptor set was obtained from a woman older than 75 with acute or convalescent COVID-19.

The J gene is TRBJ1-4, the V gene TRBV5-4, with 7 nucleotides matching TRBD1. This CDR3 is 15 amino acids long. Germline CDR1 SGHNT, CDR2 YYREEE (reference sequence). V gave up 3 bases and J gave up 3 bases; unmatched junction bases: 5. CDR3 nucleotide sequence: TGTGCCAGCAGCTCCACAGGGGTGCCTAATGAAAAACTGTTTTTT. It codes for CASSSTGVPNEKLFF.

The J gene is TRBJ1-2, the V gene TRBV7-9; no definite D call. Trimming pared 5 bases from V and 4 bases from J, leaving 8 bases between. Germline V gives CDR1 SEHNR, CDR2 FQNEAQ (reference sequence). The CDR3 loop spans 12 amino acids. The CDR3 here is CASSAGTYGYTF. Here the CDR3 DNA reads TGTGCCAGCAGCGCAGGTACCTATGGCTACACCTTC.

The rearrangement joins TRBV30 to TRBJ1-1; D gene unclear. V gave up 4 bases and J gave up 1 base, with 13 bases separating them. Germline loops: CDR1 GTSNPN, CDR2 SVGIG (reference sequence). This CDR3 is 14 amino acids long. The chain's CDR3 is CAWTDFGGNTEAFF. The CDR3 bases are TGTGCCTGGACCGATTTTGGAGGGAACACTGAAGCTTTCTTT.